A selection of T cell receptor beta chains follows, all from one sample in a study of shared clonotypes between healthy human individuals. Here immunoSEQ multiplex PCR was the method, and the copy in TCRdb shows in-frame clones only, minus some. Seen here are around 1,900,000 clones, 90% to 95% observed once, and the top ten hold about 1.7%. The sequenced material came from naive CD8+ T cells from PBMCs. Every receptor here comes from a man aged 18 to 30 in good health. Some clones in this sample may be carry-over from other donors' samples. CDR3s include the opening cysteine and the closing phenylalanine or tryptophan. The D gene is left open where the match is weak. Rows may omit the clone size; those that give it use once, few, many or a size class.

cdr3_length	d_call	clone_size	v_call	j_call	cdr3_nt	cdr3_aa
15	.	once	TRBV6-5	TRBJ1-3	TGTGCCAGCAGTGCAACAGAAAGCTCTGGAAACACCATATATTTT	CASSATESSGNTIYF
15	.	.	TRBV7-3	TRBJ2-7	TGTGCCAGCAGCTTATTCGACGGTTCTTCCAACGAGCAGTACTTC	CASSLFDGSSNEQYF
12	.	.	TRBV29-1	TRBJ2-7	TGCAGCGTTGTCGGGATCCCCTACGAGCAGTACTTC	CSVVGIPYEQYF
14	.	.	TRBV27	TRBJ2-5	TGTGCCAGCAGGGGAGGTGGGGGGTGGGGGACCCAGTACTTC	CASRGGGGWGTQYF
11	.	.	TRBV5-4	TRBJ1-1	TGTGCCAGCAGCCCGGGAACCGGAGCTTTCTTT	CASSPGTGAFF
13	.	once	TRBV10-3	TRBJ2-7	TGTGCCATCAGGGAGGGACTTGCCTACGAGCAGTACTTC	CAIREGLAYEQYF
16	TRBD2	.	TRBV27	TRBJ2-7	TGTGCCAGCAGTCCCCGAGGACTAGCGGGAGGAAAAGAGCAGTACTTC	CASSPRGLAGGKEQYF
13	.	.	TRBV13	TRBJ1-5	TGTGCCAGCAGCTCCAACTTGGGGGGGCCCCAGCATTTT	CASSSNLGGPQHF
17	TRBD2	.	TRBV11-2	TRBJ2-7	TGTGCCAGCAGCTTCCCCTGGACTAGTCCCACCTCCTACGAGCAGTACTTC	CASSFPWTSPTSYEQYF
13	.	.	TRBV5-5	TRBJ1-1	TGTGCCAGCAGCTTTTCCCCTCCCTTTGAAGCTTTCTTT	CASSFSPPFEAFF
14	.	.	TRBV9	TRBJ2-5	TGTGCCAGCAGCGTAGAGGTGGGTCAAGAGACCCAGTACTTC	CASSVEVGQETQYF
15	TRBD1	few	TRBV13	TRBJ2-7	TGTGCCAGCAGCTTAGGGGGGACAGGGGCCTACGAGCAGTACTTC	CASSLGGTGAYEQYF
14	.	.	TRBV28	TRBJ1-4	TGTGCCAGCAGTTTAAGTGTAATTAATGAAAAACTGTTTTTT	CASSLSVINEKLFF